The clone carrying this T cell receptor beta chain has a single count. Here immunoSEQ multiplex PCR was the method, and the copy in TCRdb shows in-frame clones only, minus some. The sample shows roughly 300,000 clones, 65% to 90% of them seen only once. The length of the CDR3 is 14 residues. CDR1 is PRHDT, CDR2 FYEKMQ, per germline (reference sequence). The germline V and J ends were trimmed by 1 base and 2 bases, with 8 bases remaining between them. The data originate from a study of blood T cell repertoires in COVID-19. Study summary: Collection of acute and convalescent COVID-19 samples took place in the United States, Italy and Spain.

The sequence was collected from a human donor in a cohort sampled during active COVID-19. The sequencing sample was made of peripheral blood. The chain employs TRBV13 and TRBJ1-2; D is perhaps TRBD1 (5 bases). The CDR3 reads CASSLEAGNYGYTF. Here the CDR3 DNA reads TGTGCCAGCAGCTTAGAAGCAGGGAACTATGGCTACACCTTC.